The 10 T cell receptor beta chains below were found in one sample sequenced in a study of response to subunit inactivated influenza vaccine. MiXCR was run by TCRdb on the RT-PCR reads, yielding one entry per CDR3 protein. The repertoire holds some 500,000 distinct CDR3 sequences, with about 25% as singletons. The source was CD4+ T cells sorted from PBMCs, collected around 5 days after vaccination. The receptors were gathered from a man over 45 who received an inactivated influenza vaccine.

The chain is built from TRBV3-1 and TRBJ2-2, with D possibly being TRBD2 (6 bases). Germline lookup yields CDR1 LGHDT and CDR2 YNNKEL (reference sequence). V was pared by 6 bases and J by 4 bases, with 15 bases between. CDR3 size: 15 residues. CDR3 sequence reads: CASSTGTLGTGELFF. The DNA of the CDR3 is TGTGCCAGCAGTACCGGGACTCTCGGCACCGGGGAGCTGTTTTTT.

This clonotype showed up just a few times. The V call is TRBV7-9, the J call TRBJ2-5; weak D call: TRBD1 (6 bases). Trimming removed 5 bases from V and 1 base from J, with 14 bases in between. Germline CDR1 reads SEHNR; CDR2 reads FQNEAQ (reference sequence). The CDR3 is made up of 15 amino acids. This CDR3 is CASSETGRFQETQYF. CDR3 nucleotide sequence: TGTGCCAGCAGCGAAACAGGGCGCTTCCAAGAGACCCAGTACTTC.

This clonotype has a handful of counts. V usage is TRBV9 and J usage is TRBJ2-3; 9 bases line up with TRBD2. Per the germline V gene, CDR1 is SGDLS and CDR2 is YYNGEE. V shed 0 bases and J 4 bases; nucleotides not matched to a gene: 6. The CDR3 covers 16 residues. The CDR3 sequence is CASSVAGSGRADTQYF. The CDR3 region has the DNA TGTGCCAGCAGCGTAGCGGGTAGCGGGAGAGCAGATACGCAGTATTTT. The full variable domain, in which reference TRBV9 and TRBJ2-3 provide the parts outside the CDR3, is DSGVTQTPKHLITATGQRVTLRCSPRSGDLSVYWYQQSLDQGLQFLIQYYNGEERAKGNILERFSAQQFPDLHSELNLSSLELGDSALYFCASSVAGSGRADTQYFGPGTRLTVL.

The chain combines TRBV7-2 with TRBJ2-3; D is ambiguous. This CDR3 has 15 residues. V was shortened by 4 bases and J by 0 bases, with 11 bases between the two germline ends. CDR1 SGHTA and CDR2 FQGNSA come from the germline V gene. The chain's CDR3 is CASSSIFSSTDTQYF. CDR3 sequence (DNA): TGTGCCAGCAGCTCGATCTTCTCTAGCACAGATACGCAGTATTTT.

A few counts support this clonotype. The rearrangement links TRBV28 to TRBJ1-2; 7 nucleotides align to TRBD1. This CDR3 has 15 residues. The germline V gene encodes CDR1 MDHEN and CDR2 SYDVKM. V was clipped by 4 bases and J by 2 bases; unmatched bases: 7. CDR3 nucleotides: TGTGCCAGCAGTTCTCGACAGGGTCGCAACTATGGCTACACCTTC. Its translation: CASSSRQGRNYGYTF.

This CDR3 is CASSQGGLPYNEQFF. The DNA of the CDR3 is TGTGCCAGCAGCCAAGGGGGACTACCCTACAATGAGCAGTTCTTC. The rearrangement uses TRBV3-1 and TRBJ2-1; 7 bases align to TRBD2. This CDR3 contains 15 residues. Looked up from germline, CDR1 is LGHDT and CDR2 is YNNKEL (reference sequence). V shed 1 base, J shed 2 bases, and the junction held 2 bases outside the gene matches.

This clonotype was observed a single time. The V call is TRBV6-2 or TRBV6-3, the J call TRBJ2-3, with D perhaps being TRBD1 or TRBD2 (5 bases each). This CDR3 is 17 amino acids long. Germline lookup yields CDR1 MNHEY and CDR2 SVGEGT. The V end lost 2 bases, the J end lost 1 base, and 16 bases lay between the germline ends. The CDR3 DNA reads as TGTGCCAGCAGTTACGGTTCCGGGACCTTACGCACAGATACGCAGTATTTT. Translating gives CASSYGSGTLRTDTQYF.

This sequence joins TRBV20-1 and TRBJ2-1, with a tentative D call TRBD1 (5 bases). The V end lost 2 bases, the J end lost 7 bases, and 18 bases lay between the germline ends. Germline assignment: CDR1 DFQATT and CDR2 SNEGSKA (reference sequence). The CDR3 loop spans 15 amino acids. This CDR3 reads CSARSFGQGRNEQFF. CDR3 coding DNA: TGCAGTGCTAGATCCTTTGGGCAGGGTAGGAATGAGCAGTTCTTC.

The chain employs TRBV20-1 and TRBJ2-7; 10 nucleotides agree with TRBD2. The CDR3 is made up of 14 amino acids. From germline, CDR1 is DFQATT and CDR2 SNEGSKA (reference sequence). V trimming: 3 bases; J trimming: 4 bases; junction bases outside the gene matches: 6. In nucleotides, the CDR3 is TGCAGTGCTAGGGGAGCTAGCGGGAGTTACGAGCAGTACTTC. This codes for CSARGASGSYEQYF.

In its sample, this clonotype was seen a few times. This CDR3 is CASRPSGGDTEAFF. The CDR3 nucleotides are TGTGCCAGCAGGCCAAGCGGGGGGGACACTGAAGCTTTCTTT. The rearrangement links TRBV12-3 or TRBV12-4 to TRBJ1-1; possibly TRBD1 for D (5 bases). The CDR3 extends over 14 amino acids. The germline V and J ends were trimmed by 6 bases and 3 bases, with 14 bases remaining between them.